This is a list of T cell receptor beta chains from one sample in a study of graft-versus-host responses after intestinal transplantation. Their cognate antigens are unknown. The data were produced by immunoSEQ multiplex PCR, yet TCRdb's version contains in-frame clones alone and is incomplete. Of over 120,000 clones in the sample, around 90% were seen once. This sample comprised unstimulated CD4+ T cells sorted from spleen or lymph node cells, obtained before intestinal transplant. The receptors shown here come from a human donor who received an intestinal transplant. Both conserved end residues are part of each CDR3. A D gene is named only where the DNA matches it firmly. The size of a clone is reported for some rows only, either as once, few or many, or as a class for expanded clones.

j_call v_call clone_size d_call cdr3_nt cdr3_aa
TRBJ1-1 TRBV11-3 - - TGTGCCAGCAGCTTAAATCCCCTGTCTGAAGCTTTCTTT CASSLNPLSEAFF
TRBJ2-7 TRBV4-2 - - TGTGCCAGCAGCCAAGATCGGCGTATATACGCAGAGCAGTACTTC CASSQDRRIYAEQYF
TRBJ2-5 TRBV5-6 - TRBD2 TGTGCCAGCAGCCGGACCGGGACTAGGGGTGAGACCCAGTACTTC CASSRTGTRGETQYF
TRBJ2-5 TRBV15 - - TGTGCCACCAGCAGAGATCCCCAAGAGACCCAGTACTTC CATSRDPQETQYF
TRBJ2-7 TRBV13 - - TGTGCCAGCAGCTGGGACAACTCCTACGAGCAGTACTTC CASSWDNSYEQYF
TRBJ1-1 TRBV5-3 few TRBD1 TGTGCCAGAAGCATATCAGGGGGGACTGAAGCTTTCTTT CARSISGGTEAFF
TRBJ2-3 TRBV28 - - TGTGCCAGCAGTGGAGGGTTTAGCACAGATACGCAGTATTTT CASSGGFSTDTQYF
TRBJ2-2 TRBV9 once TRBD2 TGTGCCAGCAATAGCGGGACCGGGGAGCTGTTTTTT CASNSGTGELFF
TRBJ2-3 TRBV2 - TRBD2 TGTGCCAGCAGTGAGGGTGTACTAGCGGGAGGGAATACGCAGTATTTT CASSEGVLAGGNTQYF
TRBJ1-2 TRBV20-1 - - TGCAGTGATCAGGGGCCTCTTGGCTACACCTTC CSDQGPLGYTF
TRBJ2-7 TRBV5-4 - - TGTGCCAGTTCCCGGGACGCACGCGAGCAGTACTTC CASSRDAREQYF
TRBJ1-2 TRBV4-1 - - TGCGCCAGCAGCCAAGGTGTTACAGTGACTAACTATGGCTACACCTTC CASSQGVTVTNYGYTF
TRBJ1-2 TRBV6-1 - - TGTGCCAGCAGTGGAGTAGGGCGCGGCTACACCTTC CASSGVGRGYTF
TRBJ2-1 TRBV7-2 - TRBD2 TGTGCCAGCAGCTTATCGGCTAGCGGGAGGAACGGCGCTGAGCAGTTCTTC CASSLSASGRNGAEQFF
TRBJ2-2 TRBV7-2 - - TGTGCCAGCAGCGCCATGATGGACTACCCCGGGGAGCTGTTTTTT CASSAMMDYPGELFF
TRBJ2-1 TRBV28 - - TGTGCCAGCAGTCTCATCCAGGGATACAATGAGCAGTTCTTC CASSLIQGYNEQFF
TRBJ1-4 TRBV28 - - TGTGCCAGCAGCAATACAGGGTGGGGTGAAAAACTGTTTTTT CASSNTGWGEKLFF
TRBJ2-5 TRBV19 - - TGTGCCAGTAGTGAAGGACAGTGGCAAGAGACCCAGTACTTC CASSEGQWQETQYF
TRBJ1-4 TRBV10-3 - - TGTGCCATCAGTGCCTCTTGGTCTAATGAAAAACTGTTTTTT CAISASWSNEKLFF
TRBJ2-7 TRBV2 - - TGTGCCAGCAGTGAAAGCCGGGGCGAGCAGTACTTC CASSESRGEQYF
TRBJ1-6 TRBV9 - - TGTGCCAGCAGCGTAGGGGAGACTAATTCACCCCTCCACTTT CASSVGETNSPLHF
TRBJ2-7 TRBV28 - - TGTGCCAGCAGTCGCGCGACAAGGTTGACTGAGTACGAGCAGTACTTC CASSRATRLTEYEQYF
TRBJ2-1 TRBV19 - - TGTGCCAGTAGTATAGACACCTTCTCCTACAATGAGCAGTTCTTC CASSIDTFSYNEQFF
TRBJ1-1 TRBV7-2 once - TGTGCCAGCAGCTTAGAGCCTGGGGACACTGAAGCTTTCTTT CASSLEPGDTEAFF
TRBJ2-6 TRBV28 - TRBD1 TGTGCCAGCAGCAGTTTGGGGACAGGGGTTCCTGGGGCCAACGTCCTGACTTTC CASSSLGTGVPGANVLTF
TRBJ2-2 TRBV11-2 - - TGTGCCAGCACCCCTACCTTGGGCGGGGAGCTGTTTTTT CASTPTLGGELFF
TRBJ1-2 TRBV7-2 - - TGTGCCAGCAGCTTAGGGCCTCAGGTTGGGACTAACTATGGCTACACCTTC CASSLGPQVGTNYGYTF
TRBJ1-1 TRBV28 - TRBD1 TGTGCCAGCACTTCTTTCGGGGACAGCCTGAACACTGAAGCTTTCTTT CASTSFGDSLNTEAFF